Below, 22 T cell receptor beta chains from the same sample are listed, as sequenced in a study of cytomegalovirus exposure and HLA in healthy donors. 13 Jbeta primers and 60 Vbeta primers were used for the PCR. Measured with immunoSEQ multiplex PCR; TCRdb has only the in-frame clones, and not every one. The sample has 140,000 or so clones; 66% are singletons. Sequenced material: PBMCs. The origin of the receptors is a woman aged 60-70 years in good health and CMV-seronegative.

J is TRBJ2-5 and V is TRBV13, with no clear D. The CDR3 covers 11 residues. V lost 5 bases to trimming and J lost 7 bases, with 8 bases between them. Germline V lookup: CDR1 PRHDT, CDR2 FYEKMQ (reference sequence). CDR3 nucleotide sequence: TGTGCCAGCAGCACCAGTGGGACCCAGTACTTC. Amino acid sequence: CASSTSGTQYF.

This chain connects TRBV5-6 to TRBJ1-5, with 9 nucleotides matching TRBD1. This CDR3 spans 14 amino acids. Germline trimming cut 2 bases from V and 7 bases from J; bases unmatched to any gene: 4. Germline loops: CDR1 SGHDT, CDR2 YYEEEE. CDR3 sequence: CASSFGTGYQPQHF. The CDR3 DNA follows: TGTGCCAGCAGCTTTGGGACAGGGTACCAGCCCCAGCATTTT.

The chain has TRBV19 and TRBJ1-5; 10 bases match TRBD1. The CDR3 runs 16 residues. Trimming cost V 8 bases and J 4 bases; bases outside gene matches: 11. Germline V gene lookup returns CDR1 LNHDA and CDR2 SQIVND (reference sequence). This CDR3 reads CASDHPPGQGNQPQHF. CDR3 DNA sequence: TGTGCCAGTGACCATCCCCCGGGACAGGGGAATCAGCCCCAGCATTTT.

V gene TRBV5-5 combines with J gene TRBJ1-1; 7 positions match TRBD1. V trimming: 1 base; J trimming: 6 bases; junction bases outside the gene matches: 9. The CDR3 runs to 15 residues. Germline CDR1 and CDR2: SGHKS and YYEKEE (reference sequence). CDR3 loop: CASSLLPGQVAEAFF. The CDR3 coding sequence is TGTGCCAGCAGCTTGTTGCCCGGACAGGTAGCTGAAGCTTTCTTT.

J is TRBJ2-1 and V is TRBV5-1, with 7 bases matching TRBD1. Germline trimming cut 0 bases from V and 6 bases from J; bases unmatched to any gene: 6. Germline CDR1 is SGHRS and CDR2 is YFSETQ. The CDR3 runs to 15 residues. CDR3 in amino acids: CASSLAGTVVNEQFF. CDR3 DNA sequence: TGCGCCAGCAGCTTGGCCGGGACAGTGGTCAATGAGCAGTTCTTC.

This chain connects TRBV19 to TRBJ2-1; TRBD1 is a possible D gene (7 bases). The V end lost 1 base, the J end lost 7 bases, and 26 bases lay between the germline ends. Germline V gives CDR1 LNHDA, CDR2 SQIVND (reference sequence). The CDR3 loop spans 19 amino acids. In DNA, the CDR3 is TGTGCCAGTAGTATAGGGGCAGGGGGGCGTTTGTGGGCTAATAATGAGCAGTTCTTC. Translation: CASSIGAGGRLWANNEQFF.

The rearrangement links TRBV6-6 to TRBJ1-1; D is unclear. The V and J ends lost 4 bases and 3 bases respectively, with 6 bases between them. The CDR3 covers 12 residues. Per germline, CDR1 MNHNY and CDR2 SVGAGI (reference sequence). In nucleotides, the CDR3 is TGTGCCAGCAGTTGGCCAGACACTGAAGCTTTCTTT. Encoded protein: CASSWPDTEAFF.

This clone was observed a handful of times. V is TRBV7-2 and J is TRBJ2-2, with D maybe TRBD2 (6 bases). Germline assignment: CDR1 SGHTA and CDR2 FQGNSA. Trimming took off 4 bases at V and 5 bases at J, with 17 bases between the two ends. This CDR3 has 16 amino acids. In DNA, the CDR3 is TGTGCCAGCAGCTCGGAGGTGACTAGTTGGACCGGGGAGCTGTTTTTT. It codes for CASSSEVTSWTGELFF. The full variable domain, completed using reference TRBV7-2 and TRBJ2-2, is GAGVSQSPSNKVTEKGKDVELRCDPISGHTALYWYRQSLGQGLEFLIYFQGNSAPDKSGLPSDRFSAERTGGSVSTLTIQRTQQEDSAVYLCASSSEVTSWTGELFFGEGSRLTVL.

The chain employs TRBV27 and TRBJ1-6; perhaps TRBD1 as D (5 bases). The CDR3 has 15 amino acids. Trimming removed 2 bases at V and 2 bases at J, with 7 bases between. Germline V gene data show CDR1 as MNHEY and CDR2 as SMNVEV (reference sequence). The chain's CDR3 is CASSLKGAYNSPLHF. Here the CDR3 DNA reads TGTGCCAGCAGTTTAAAAGGGGCCTATAATTCACCCCTCCACTTT.

This chain uses TRBV9 with TRBJ1-1; 11 nucleotides line up with TRBD1. Germline assignment: CDR1 SGDLS and CDR2 YYNGEE. There are 15 residues in the CDR3. V lost 3 bases and J lost 6; bases outside the gene matches: 7. CDR3 nucleotide sequence: TGTGCCAGCAGCGACGGTGGACAGGGGGCTTCTGAAGCTTTCTTT. Encoded protein: CASSDGGQGASEAFF.

This chain links TRBV6-1 with TRBJ1-1, with 7 bases identical to TRBD1. J gave up 8 bases and V 6 bases, and 9 bases lay outside the gene matches. This CDR3 region has 13 residues. Germline values: CDR1 MNHNS, CDR2 SASEGT. The DNA of the CDR3 is TGTGCCAGCAGCTCCCGACAGGGAAGGGAAGCTTTCTTT. Translating it yields CASSSRQGREAFF.

This clone was counted between two and nine times. This chain links TRBV29-1 with TRBJ2-1; D call uncertain. The CDR3 is 14 residues long. Germline V CDR1 and CDR2: SQVTM, ANQGSEA. Trimming stripped 4 bases from V and 7 bases from J, with 17 bases between. DNA for the CDR3: TGCAGCGTTGCTCGGCTAGATCCCCTGAATGAGCAGTTCTTC. It codes for CSVARLDPLNEQFF.

The chain links TRBV6-1 to TRBJ1-3; no definite D call. V was shortened by 7 bases and J by 2 bases, with 9 bases between the two germline ends. Germline values: CDR1 MNHNS, CDR2 SASEGT. This CDR3 has 13 residues. CDR3 DNA sequence: TGTGCCAGCACCGGGAAAGCTGGAAACACCATATATTTT. Residues: CASTGKAGNTIYF.

The chain combines TRBV6-1 with TRBJ2-7, with D perhaps TRBD1 (5 bases). CDR3 length: 13 amino acids. Germline loops: CDR1 MNHNS, CDR2 SASEGT. The V gene lost 7 bases and the J gene lost 1 base, with 11 bases spanning the gap. This chain's CDR3 is CASTRPGSYEQYF. In DNA form, the CDR3 reads TGTGCCAGCACTAGGCCAGGGTCCTACGAGCAGTACTTC.

This chain links TRBV7-2 with TRBJ1-5, with D perhaps matching TRBD1 (5 bases). Trimming removed 6 bases from V and 3 bases from J, with 12 bases in between. The germline V gene encodes CDR1 SGHTA and CDR2 FQGNSA. This CDR3 spans 14 amino acids. CDR3 protein: CASSPWGDNQPQHF. The CDR3 nucleotides are TGTGCCAGCAGTCCTTGGGGGGACAATCAGCCCCAGCATTTT.

DNA for the CDR3: TGTGCCAGCAGTCTACAGGCTGGAAACACCATATATTTT. It specifies CASSLQAGNTIYF. This rearrangement joins TRBV7-8 to TRBJ1-3; tentatively, D is TRBD1 (5 bases). Germline CDR1 reads SGHVS; CDR2 reads FQNEAQ. Trimming cost V 6 bases and J 2 bases, with 8 bases left between them. The CDR3 is 13 residues long. The variable domain in full, completed from reference TRBV7-8 and TRBJ1-3, reads GAGVSQSPRYKVAKRGQDVALRCDPISGHVSLFWYQQALGQGPEFLTYFQNEAQLDKSGLPSDRFFAERPEGSVSTLKIQRTQQEDSAVYLCASSLQAGNTIYFGEGSWLTVV.

This clone was counted only a few times. An end of the junction differs from the germline gene, which may be a read error. The V call is TRBV7-9, the J call TRBJ2-5; 10 bases line up with TRBD1. Germline CDR1 reads SEHNR; CDR2 reads FQNEAQ (reference sequence). The CDR3 is 16 residues long. The CDR3 region is CSSSPSPGQGQETQYF. For the CDR3, the DNA is TGTTCCAGCAGCCCCTCCCCGGGACAGGGGCAAGAGACCCAGTACTTC.

V gene TRBV14 combines with J gene TRBJ2-1; 7 bases line up with TRBD2. Germline CDR1 SGHDN, CDR2 FVKESK. The trim removed 4 bases at V and 1 base at J, leaving 4 bases unmatched. The CDR3 covers 15 residues. CDR3 loop: CASSLWGGSYNEQFF. DNA of the CDR3: TGTGCCAGCAGCCTGTGGGGGGGATCCTACAATGAGCAGTTCTTC.

This clone occurred a few times. This sequence joins TRBV7-2 and TRBJ1-1; no clear D gene. The V and J ends lost 5 bases and 2 bases respectively, with 9 bases between them. The CDR3 extends over 13 amino acids. Looked up from germline, CDR1 is SGHTA and CDR2 is FQGNSA. The CDR3 region is CASSISVNTEAFF. For the CDR3, the DNA is TGTGCCAGCAGCATCAGTGTAAACACTGAAGCTTTCTTT. Combining the CDR3 with reference TRBV7-2 and TRBJ1-1 gives the whole variable domain GAGVSQSPSNKVTEKGKDVELRCDPISGHTALYWYRQSLGQGLEFLIYFQGNSAPDKSGLPSDRFSAERTGGSVSTLTIQRTQQEDSAVYLCASSISVNTEAFFGQGTRLTVV.

The chain joins TRBV18 to TRBJ2-1; 8 bases are shared with TRBD2. The CDR3 extends over 15 amino acids. V lost 6 bases and J lost 7; bases outside the gene matches: 11. The germline CDR1 and CDR2 sequences are KGHSH and LQKENI. The CDR3 loop is CASSRDRGGFNEQFF. CDR3 DNA: TGTGCCAGCTCCCGCGATCGGGGGGGCTTTAATGAGCAGTTCTTC.

This clone turned up a few times. The chain uses TRBV5-6 and TRBJ2-1, with 9 bases identical to TRBD1. Germline assignment: CDR1 SGHDT and CDR2 YYEEEE. With 3 bases clipped from V and 7 bases from J, the junction kept 8 bases outside the gene matches. The CDR3 is 15 amino acids. Here the CDR3 DNA reads TGTGCCAGCAGCTCGGGACAGGGAGGGAGAAATGAGCAGTTCTTC. As protein: CASSSGQGGRNEQFF.

This clone was observed a handful of times. The chain employs TRBV11-2 and TRBJ2-3; 13 nucleotides match TRBD2. The CDR3 spans 16 residues. CDR1 SGHAT and CDR2 FQNNGV come from the germline V gene. V lost 5 bases and J lost 8; bases outside the gene matches: 10. The CDR3 nucleotides read TGTGCCAGCAGCCCCGGACTAGCGGGAGTAGCTGGTACGCAGTATTTT. It is translated as CASSPGLAGVAGTQYF. Full variable domain (rest looked up from reference TRBV11-2 and TRBJ2-3): EAGVAQSPRYKIIEKRQSVAFWCNPISGHATLYWYQQILGQGPKLLIQFQNNGVVDDSQLPKDRFSAERLKGVDSTLKIQPAKLEDSAVYLCASSPGLAGVAGTQYFGPGTRLTVL.